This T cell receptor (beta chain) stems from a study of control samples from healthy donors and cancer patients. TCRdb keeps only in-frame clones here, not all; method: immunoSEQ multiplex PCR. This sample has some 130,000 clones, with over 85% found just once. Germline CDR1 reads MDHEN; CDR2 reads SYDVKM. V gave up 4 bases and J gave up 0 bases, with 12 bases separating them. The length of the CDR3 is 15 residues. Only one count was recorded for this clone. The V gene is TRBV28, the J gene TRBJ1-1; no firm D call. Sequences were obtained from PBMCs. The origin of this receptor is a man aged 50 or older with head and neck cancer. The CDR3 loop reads CASSSFIELNTEAFF. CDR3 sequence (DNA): TGTGCCAGCAGTTCTTTTATCGAGCTGAACACTGAAGCTTTCTTT.